The 22 T cell receptor beta chains below were found in one sample sequenced in a study of shared clonotypes between healthy human individuals. Using immunoSEQ multiplex PCR, the repertoire was profiled, and TCRdb retains in-frame clones only, with some absent. The sample includes over 2 million clones, less than 95% of them seen just once. Positive CCR7 selection of CD45RO-negative cells yielded the naive CD8 cells, and terminally differentiated effector memory CD45RA+ cells were excluded. The sequenced sample was naive CD8+ T cells sorted from blood. The receptor set was obtained from a man aged 18 to 30 in good health.

This chain joins TRBV7-9 and TRBJ1-5; D possibly corresponds to TRBD1 (6 bases). CDR1 SEHNR and CDR2 FQNEAQ come from the germline V gene (reference sequence). The CDR3 loop spans 15 amino acids. V lost 5 bases to trimming and J lost 6 bases, with 17 bases between them. The CDR3 nucleotides are TGTGCCAGCAGCCCCGGTTTGGACAGCGGTCAGCCCCAGCATTTT. Translation: CASSPGLDSGQPQHF.

This chain joins TRBV5-1 and TRBJ2-5; 9 positions match TRBD2. Germline CDR1 and CDR2: SGHRS and YFSETQ. V was pared by 0 bases and J by 1 base, with 7 bases of the junction left unmatched. CDR3 length: 17 residues. The CDR3 reads CASSLALAGGIQETQYF. The CDR3 DNA reads as TGCGCCAGCAGCTTGGCCTTGGCGGGAGGGATCCAAGAGACCCAGTACTTC.

The chain combines TRBV6-1 with TRBJ2-7; 9 bases line up with TRBD1. Germline V gene sequence: CDR1 MNHNS, CDR2 SASEGT. V gave up 3 bases and J gave up 3 bases; unmatched junction bases: 6. The CDR3 runs 15 residues. CDR3 protein: CASSEGQGPIYEQYF. Written as DNA, the CDR3 is TGTGCCAGCAGTGAGGGACAGGGTCCTATCTACGAGCAGTACTTC.

This clone came up once. The V and J genes are TRBV28 and TRBJ1-1, with D uncertain. V lost 7 bases and J 1 base, leaving 10 bases between the germline ends. Germline lookup yields CDR1 MDHEN and CDR2 SYDVKM. This CDR3 spans 13 amino acids. The CDR3 loop reads CASNDYGNTEAFF. Written as DNA, the CDR3 is TGTGCCAGCAATGACTACGGGAACACTGAAGCTTTCTTT. Full variable domain (outside the CDR3, taken from reference TRBV28 and TRBJ1-1): DVKVTQSSRYLVKRTGEKVFLECVQDMDHENMFWYRQDPGLGLRLIYFSYDVKMKEKGDIPEGYSVSREKKERFSLILESASTNQTSMYLCASNDYGNTEAFFGQGTRLTVV.

The chain joins TRBV30 to TRBJ1-1; D perhaps matches TRBD1 (6 bases). Germline V gene sequence: CDR1 GTSNPN, CDR2 SVGIG (reference sequence). The V end lost 5 bases, the J end lost 4 bases, and 11 bases lay between the germline ends. CDR3 length: 12 residues. CDR3 nucleotides: TGTGCCTGGGATCAGGGGAGCACTGAAGCTTTCTTT. This sequence encodes CAWDQGSTEAFF.

The CDR3 DNA sequence: TGTGCCAGCAGCAACCGCGGGAGCTCCTACGAGCAGTACTTC. It yields the protein CASSNRGSSYEQYF. The chain couples TRBV27 to TRBJ2-7, with TRBD2 identical over 7 bases. This CDR3 is built from 14 residues. V lost 6 bases to trimming and J lost 0 bases; unmatched junction nucleotides: 5. In germline, CDR1 is MNHEY, CDR2 SMNVEV (reference sequence).

The rearrangement uses TRBV4-3 and TRBJ2-7; D possibly corresponds to TRBD2 (6 bases). The CDR3 sequence is 15 residues long. V gave up 6 bases and J gave up 2 bases, with 17 bases separating them. Germline CDR1 and CDR2: LGHNA and YSLEER. The CDR3 bases are TGCGCCAGCAGTTCCTCGCGGGACGGCGCCTACGAGCAGTACTTC. Protein product: CASSSSRDGAYEQYF.

This sequence joins TRBV7-2 and TRBJ2-2; 8 nucleotides align to TRBD1. After removal of 1 base from V and 2 bases from J, the junction contained 3 bases not matched to a gene. Germline CDR1 is SGHTA and CDR2 is FQGNSA. The CDR3 length is 16 residues. CDR3 amino acids: CASSLGGTGNTGELFF. CDR3 sequence (DNA): TGTGCCAGCAGCTTAGGTGGGACAGGCAACACCGGGGAGCTGTTTTTT.

V and J are TRBV12-1 and TRBJ2-7; the table's D call of TRBD2 was not tested on the DNA. TRBV12-1 is a pseudogene locus. This CDR3 has 15 residues. The CDR3 DNA reads as TGTGCCAGCAGCTCCTACGGGGAGTCGCTCGGCGAGCAGTACTTC. It translates to CASSSYGESLGEQYF.

This clone was seen a single time. The same CDR3 arises from other DNA sequences in this sample as well. The chain couples TRBV28 to TRBJ2-7; D may be TRBD1 (6 bases). Looked up from germline, CDR1 is MDHEN and CDR2 is SYDVKM. Trimming stripped 4 bases from V and 4 bases from J, with 8 bases between. The CDR3 covers 12 residues. The CDR3 bases are TGTGCCAGCAGTTCTAGGGGGTACGAGCAGTACTTC. It encodes CASSSRGYEQYF. The variable domain in full, completed from reference TRBV28 and TRBJ2-7, reads DVKVTQSSRYLVKRTGEKVFLECVQDMDHENMFWYRQDPGLGLRLIYFSYDVKMKEKGDIPEGYSVSREKKERFSLILESASTNQTSMYLCASSSRGYEQYFGPGTRLTVT.

The chain combines TRBV15 with TRBJ1-1; D remains unclear. This CDR3 is 15 amino acids long. Deletions cut 5 bases from V and 4 bases from J, with 17 bases between. Per germline, CDR1 LNHNV and CDR2 YYDKDF (reference sequence). The CDR3 region is CATSEYLSGPTEAFF. CDR3 in DNA: TGTGCCACCAGCGAATATCTGTCCGGGCCCACTGAAGCTTTCTTT.

The chain has TRBV4-3 and TRBJ2-3, with TRBD2 matching over 8 bases. The V and J ends lost 3 bases and 6 bases, in that order; junction bases with no gene match: 5. CDR1 LGHNA and CDR2 YSLEER come from the germline V gene. The CDR3 contains 14 residues. The chain's CDR3 is CASSQSGSVDTQYF. The DNA for the CDR3 is TGCGCCAGCAGCCAGAGCGGGAGTGTGGATACGCAGTATTTT.

This clone was counted once. The chain has TRBV28 and TRBJ1-2, with D perhaps matching TRBD1 (5 bases). Trimming stripped 5 bases from V and 3 bases from J, with 13 bases between. Germline V gives CDR1 MDHEN, CDR2 SYDVKM. This CDR3 spans 14 amino acids. CDR3: CASSVYTGHYGYTF. In DNA form, the CDR3 reads TGTGCCAGCAGTGTATACACAGGACACTATGGCTACACCTTC.

The rearrangement joins TRBV7-9 to TRBJ2-7; D not certain. Per germline, CDR1 SEHNR and CDR2 FQNEAQ (reference sequence). CDR3 length: 13 residues. V gave up 1 base and J gave up 5 bases, with 9 bases separating them. The CDR3 DNA follows: TGTGCCAGCAGCTTAGAGGACCCCAACGAGCAGTACTTC. It specifies CASSLEDPNEQYF.

The chain links TRBV9 to TRBJ2-1; no reliable D call. Per germline, CDR1 SGDLS and CDR2 YYNGEE. Trimming stripped 0 bases from V and 7 bases from J, with 11 bases between. CDR3 length: 14 residues. In nucleotides, the CDR3 is TGTGCCAGCAGCGTAGCGGCCATGGGAAATGAGCAGTTCTTC. This codes for CASSVAAMGNEQFF. Full variable domain (rest looked up from reference TRBV9 and TRBJ2-1): DSGVTQTPKHLITATGQRVTLRCSPRSGDLSVYWYQQSLDQGLQFLIQYYNGEERAKGNILERFSAQQFPDLHSELNLSSLELGDSALYFCASSVAAMGNEQFFGPGTRLTVL.

This sequence joins TRBV4-1 and TRBJ2-7; D ambiguous. Germline CDR1 reads MGHRA; CDR2 reads YSYEKL. This CDR3 has 15 residues. V was pared by 0 bases and J by 3 bases, with 12 bases between. CDR3 nucleotides: TGCGCCAGCAGCCAAGACTCGGCAATAGGCTACGAGCAGTACTTC. This codes for CASSQDSAIGYEQYF.

The V and J genes are TRBV2 and TRBJ2-7; D gene unclear. Germline CDR1 is SNHLY and CDR2 is FYNNEI. V shed 2 bases and J shed 6 bases, with 11 bases lying between them. The CDR3 has 13 residues. CDR3 protein: CASSESWVLEQYF. CDR3 in DNA: TGTGCCAGCAGTGAAAGTTGGGTACTCGAGCAGTACTTC.

The rearrangement links TRBV27 to TRBJ1-5; D is undetermined. The CDR3 runs 15 residues. Looked up from germline, CDR1 is MNHEY and CDR2 is SMNVEV (reference sequence). The V and J ends lost 10 bases and 1 base respectively, with 17 bases between them. The CDR3 coding sequence is TGTGCCACCACCCGGGAAAAAAAAAGCAATCAGCCCCAGCATTTT. This sequence encodes CATTREKKSNQPQHF.

The chain joins TRBV9 to TRBJ2-7, with 11 bases aligning to TRBD2. V lost 4 bases and J lost 4; bases outside the gene matches: 10. CDR3 length: 16 residues. Germline values: CDR1 SGDLS, CDR2 YYNGEE. CDR3 coding DNA: TGTGCCAGCAGCCAAAGCCCTGGACTAGCGGGTTACGAGCAGTACTTC. Translating it yields CASSQSPGLAGYEQYF.

The chain combines TRBV6-5 with TRBJ1-2, with a possible D match to TRBD1 (6 bases). This CDR3 contains 12 residues. CDR1 and CDR2 from the germline V gene are MNHEY and SVGAGI. Between the trimmed V and J ends, which lost 7 bases and 6 bases, there was a span of 12 bases. The CDR3 DNA reads as TGTGCCAGCACCGGGACAACGAATGGCTACACCTTC. This gives the protein CASTGTTNGYTF.

The rearrangement uses TRBV2 and TRBJ2-1, with 7 bases fitting TRBD2. In germline, CDR1 is SNHLY, CDR2 FYNNEI. V was clipped by 3 bases and J by 2 bases; unmatched bases: 4. There are 15 residues in the CDR3. The CDR3 sequence: CASSDMRETYNEQFF. CDR3 nucleotides: TGTGCCAGCAGTGATATGCGGGAGACCTACAATGAGCAGTTCTTC.

The chain uses TRBV4-1 and TRBJ2-7; 7 positions match TRBD2. Trimming removed 0 bases from V and 3 bases from J; junction bases left unmatched: 8. The germline V gene encodes CDR1 MGHRA and CDR2 YSYEKL. The CDR3 has 16 residues. CDR3 in amino acids: CASSQEGRGTLYEQYF. CDR3 coding DNA: TGCGCCAGCAGCCAAGAAGGGAGGGGAACCCTCTACGAGCAGTACTTC.